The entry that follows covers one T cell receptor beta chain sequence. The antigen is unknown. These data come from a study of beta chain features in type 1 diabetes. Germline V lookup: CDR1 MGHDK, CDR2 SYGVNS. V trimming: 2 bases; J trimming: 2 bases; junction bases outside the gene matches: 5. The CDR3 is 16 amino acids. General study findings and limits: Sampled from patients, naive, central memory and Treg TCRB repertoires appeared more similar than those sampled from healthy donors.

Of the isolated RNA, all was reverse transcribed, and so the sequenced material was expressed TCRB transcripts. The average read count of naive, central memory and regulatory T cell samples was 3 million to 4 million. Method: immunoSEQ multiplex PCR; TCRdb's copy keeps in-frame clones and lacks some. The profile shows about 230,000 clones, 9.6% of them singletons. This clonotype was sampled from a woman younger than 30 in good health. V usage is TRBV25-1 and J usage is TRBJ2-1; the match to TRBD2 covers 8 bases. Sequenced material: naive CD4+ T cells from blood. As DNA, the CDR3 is TGTGCCAGCAGTGAAATAGCGGGATCCACCTACAATGAGCAGTTCTTC. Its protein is CASSEIAGSTYNEQFF.